This TCR beta chain stems from a study of cytomegalovirus exposure and HLA in healthy donors. This CDR3 has 15 amino acids. CDR1 is MNHEY, CDR2 SMNVEV, per germline (reference sequence). Trimming cost V 3 bases and J 1 base; bases outside gene matches: 6. Vbeta (60) and Jbeta (13) primers were used in the PCR. The method was immunoSEQ multiplex PCR; TCRdb's version includes in-frame clones alone and lacks a portion of them. The table shows 150,000 to 200,000 clones, with about 70% occurring only once. The material sequenced was PBMCs. This TCR was recovered from a woman aged 25 to 45 in good health and CMV-seronegative. The V gene is TRBV27, the J gene TRBJ2-7; TRBD2 matches 7 bases. CDR3 residues: CASSLGGSFSYEQYF. As DNA, the CDR3 is TGTGCCAGCAGTTTGGGGGGGTCTTTTTCCTACGAGCAGTACTTC.